This entry lists 5 T cell receptor beta chains sequenced from one sample in a study of blood T cell repertoires in COVID-19 (dated by TCRdb to about 2020). The library was obtained by the immunoSEQ multiplex PCR assay. TCRdb took this table from immuneACCESS and kept in-frame rearrangements with V and J called. Such tables lack part of the clones; where checked against another copy, unresolved V genes explain under half of the gap, and the rest is unexplained. The table for this sample lists 150,000 to 200,000 clones; 82% of them were counted only once. The top ten clonotypes cover around 10% of the sample. The specimen was PBMCs or T cells enriched from blood (not recorded which). Receptor source: a middle-aged man who had recovered from COVID-19.

For the CDR3, the DNA is TGTGCCAGCAGCCAACTACTAGCGGGAGGGCAGTTCTTC. Residues: CASSQLLAGGQFF. The chain employs TRBV14 and TRBJ2-1; 12 bases match TRBD2. Germline loops: CDR1 SGHDN, CDR2 FVKESK. Unmatched junction bases numbered 2, after V lost 2 bases and J lost 12 bases. The CDR3 runs to 13 residues.

The V gene is TRBV5-1, the J gene TRBJ2-2; possible D gene TRBD1, 6 bases. The V end was cut by 0 bases, the J end by 14 bases, with 14 bases between. This CDR3 spans 13 amino acids. The germline V gene encodes CDR1 SGHRS and CDR2 YFSETQ. In DNA form, the CDR3 reads TGCGCCAGCAGCTTGGCAGGACAGTCGATCCTGTTTTTT. Its translation is CASSLAGQSILFF.

The V and J genes are TRBV9 and TRBJ2-6; the D gene is possibly TRBD1 (5 bases). Germline V gene lookup returns CDR1 SGDLS and CDR2 YYNGEE. V was trimmed by 4 bases and J by 0 bases, leaving 14 bases between them. CDR3 length equals 17 residues. The CDR3 DNA sequence: TGTGCCAGCAGCCCGACAGTAACCCACTCTGGGGCCAACGTCCTGACTTTC. Translating it yields CASSPTVTHSGANVLTF. The complete variable domain, with remaining parts taken from reference TRBV9 and TRBJ2-6, reads DSGVTQTPKHLITATGQRVTLRCSPRSGDLSVYWYQQSLDQGLQFLIQYYNGEERAKGNILERFSAQQFPDLHSELNLSSLELGDSALYFCASSPTVTHSGANVLTFGAGSRLTVL.

The rearrangement links TRBV4-1 to TRBJ2-1, with 8 bases fitting TRBD2. The CDR3 runs 16 residues. Germline CDR1 is MGHRA and CDR2 is YSYEKL. V gave up 3 bases and J gave up 6 bases; unmatched junction bases: 10. CDR3 in DNA: TGCGCCAGCAGCCACCCACGTCAGCGGGAGCCCAATGAGCAGTTCTTC. It translates to CASSHPRQREPNEQFF.

V is TRBV28 and J is TRBJ1-2; TRBD1 matches 7 bases. The CDR3 covers 13 residues. V lost 11 bases, J lost 6 bases, and 12 bases stayed unmatched. Germline-derived CDR1 and CDR2 are MDHEN and SYDVKM. The CDR3 loop reads CALGKGGRDGYTF. The DNA for the CDR3 is TGTGCCCTCGGCAAAGGGGGCAGGGATGGCTACACCTTC.